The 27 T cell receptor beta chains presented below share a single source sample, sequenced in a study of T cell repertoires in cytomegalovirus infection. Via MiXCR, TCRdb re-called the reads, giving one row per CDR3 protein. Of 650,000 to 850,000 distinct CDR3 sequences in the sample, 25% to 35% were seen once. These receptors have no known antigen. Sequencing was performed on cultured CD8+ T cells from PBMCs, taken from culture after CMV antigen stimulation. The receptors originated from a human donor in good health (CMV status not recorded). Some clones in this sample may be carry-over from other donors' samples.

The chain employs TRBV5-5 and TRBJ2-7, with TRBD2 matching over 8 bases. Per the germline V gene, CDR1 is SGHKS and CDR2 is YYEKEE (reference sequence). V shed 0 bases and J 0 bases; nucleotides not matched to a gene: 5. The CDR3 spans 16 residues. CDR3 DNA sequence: TGTGCCAGCAGCTTGGATACAGGGACTAGCTCCTACGAGCAGTACTTC. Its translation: CASSLDTGTSSYEQYF.

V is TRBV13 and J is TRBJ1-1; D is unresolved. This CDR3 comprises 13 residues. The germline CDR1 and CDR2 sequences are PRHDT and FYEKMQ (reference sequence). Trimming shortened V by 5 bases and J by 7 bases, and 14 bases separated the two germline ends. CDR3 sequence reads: CASSPGVGDEAFF. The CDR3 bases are TGTGCCAGCAGCCCCGGTGTGGGCGATGAAGCTTTCTTT.

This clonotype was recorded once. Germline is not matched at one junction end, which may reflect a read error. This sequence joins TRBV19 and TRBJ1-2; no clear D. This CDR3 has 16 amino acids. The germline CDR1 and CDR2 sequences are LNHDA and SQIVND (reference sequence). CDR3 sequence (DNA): TGTGCCAATAGTATAGATCTCGGGAAATTTAACTATGGCTACACCTTC. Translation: CANSIDLGKFNYGYTF.

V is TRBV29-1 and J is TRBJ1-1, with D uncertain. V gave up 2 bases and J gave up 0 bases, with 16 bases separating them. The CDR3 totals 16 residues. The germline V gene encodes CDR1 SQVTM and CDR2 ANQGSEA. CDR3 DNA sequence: TGCAGCGTTGAAAAGAGAGGGTATCGAATGAACACTGAAGCTTTCTTT. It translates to CSVEKRGYRMNTEAFF.

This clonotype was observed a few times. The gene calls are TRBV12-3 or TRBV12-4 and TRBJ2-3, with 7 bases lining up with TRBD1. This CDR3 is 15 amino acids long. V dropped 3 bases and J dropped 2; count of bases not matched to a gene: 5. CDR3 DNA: TGTGCCAGCAGTTTGGGGACAGCTTACACAGATACGCAGTATTTT. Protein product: CASSLGTAYTDTQYF.

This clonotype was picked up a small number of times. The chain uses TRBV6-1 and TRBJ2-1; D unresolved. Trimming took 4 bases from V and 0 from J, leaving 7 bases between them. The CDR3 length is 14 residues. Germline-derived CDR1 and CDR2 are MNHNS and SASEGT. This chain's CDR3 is CASSAINSYNEQFF. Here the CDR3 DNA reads TGTGCCAGCAGTGCAATTAACTCCTACAATGAGCAGTTCTTC.

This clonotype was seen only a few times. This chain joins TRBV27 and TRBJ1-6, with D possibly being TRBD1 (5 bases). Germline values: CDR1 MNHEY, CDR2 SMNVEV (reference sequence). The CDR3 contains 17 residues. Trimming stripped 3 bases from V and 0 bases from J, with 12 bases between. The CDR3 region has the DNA TGTGCCAGCAGTTTCCAACAGGCTGACTCCTATAATTCACCCCTCCACTTT. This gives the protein CASSFQQADSYNSPLHF.

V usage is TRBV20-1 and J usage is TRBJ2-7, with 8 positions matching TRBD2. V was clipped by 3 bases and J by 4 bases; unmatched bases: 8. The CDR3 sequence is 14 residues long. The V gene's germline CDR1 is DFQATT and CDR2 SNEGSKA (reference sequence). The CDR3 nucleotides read TGCAGTGCTAGGGTTCGTAGCGGGGCGTACGAGCAGTACTTC. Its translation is CSARVRSGAYEQYF.

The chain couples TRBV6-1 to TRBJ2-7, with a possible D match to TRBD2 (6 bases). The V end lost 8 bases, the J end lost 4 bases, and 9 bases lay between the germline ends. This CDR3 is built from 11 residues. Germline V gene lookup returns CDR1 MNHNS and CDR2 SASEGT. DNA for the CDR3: TGTGCCAGCGGGGAGGAGTACGAGCAGTACGTC. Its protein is CASGEEYEQYV.

The CDR3 here is CASSDAGYGYTF. CDR3 sequence (DNA): TGTGCCAGCAGTGATGCTGGGTATGGCTACACCTTC. The genes are TRBV6-1 and TRBJ1-2; D uncertain. The CDR3 totals 12 residues. In germline, CDR1 is MNHNS, CDR2 SASEGT. The V gene lost 3 bases and the J gene lost 5 bases, with 7 bases spanning the gap.

CDR3 in DNA: TGTGCCAGCAGCGGGGGACAGCGCACCTACGAGCAGTACTTC. It yields the protein CASSGGQRTYEQYF. V usage is TRBV5-5 and J usage is TRBJ2-7, with 7 bases lining up with TRBD1. The V segment lost 4 bases and the J segment 2 bases; nucleotides outside the gene matches: 6. This CDR3 contains 14 residues. Germline values: CDR1 SGHKS, CDR2 YYEKEE (reference sequence).

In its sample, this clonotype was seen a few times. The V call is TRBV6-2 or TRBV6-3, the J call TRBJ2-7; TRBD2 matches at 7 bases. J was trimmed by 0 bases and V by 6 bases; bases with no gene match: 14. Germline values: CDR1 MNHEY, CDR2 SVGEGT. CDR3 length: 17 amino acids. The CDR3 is CASRSPPSGLNSYEQYF. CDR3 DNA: TGTGCCAGCAGAAGCCCCCCTAGCGGACTAAACTCCTACGAGCAGTACTTC.

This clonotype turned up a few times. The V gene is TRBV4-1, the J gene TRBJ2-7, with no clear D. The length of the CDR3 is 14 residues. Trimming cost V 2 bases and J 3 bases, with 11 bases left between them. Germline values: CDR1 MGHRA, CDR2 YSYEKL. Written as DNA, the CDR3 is TGCGCCAGCAGCCAAACTGGGGAAGGCTACGAGCAGTACGTC. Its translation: CASSQTGEGYEQYV.

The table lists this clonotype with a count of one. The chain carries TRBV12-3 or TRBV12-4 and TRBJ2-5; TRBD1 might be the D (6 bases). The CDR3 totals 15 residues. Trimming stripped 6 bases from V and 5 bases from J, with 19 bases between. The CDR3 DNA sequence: TGTGCCAGCAGCCCAGCCGCAGGGGCCCGGGAGACCCAGTACTTC. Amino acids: CASSPAAGARETQYF.

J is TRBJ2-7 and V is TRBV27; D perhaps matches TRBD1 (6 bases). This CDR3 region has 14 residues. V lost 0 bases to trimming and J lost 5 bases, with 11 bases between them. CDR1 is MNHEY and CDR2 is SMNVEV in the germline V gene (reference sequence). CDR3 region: CASSLSRTDNEQYF. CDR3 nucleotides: TGTGCCAGCAGTTTATCCCGGACAGATAACGAGCAGTACTTC.

The CDR3 DNA follows: TGCGCCAGCAGCCAAGACTCTACTAGCGGTGGGGTGTACAATGAGCAGTTCTTC. Its protein product is CASSQDSTSGGVYNEQFF. This chain connects TRBV4-3 to TRBJ2-1; 8 positions agree with TRBD2. Trimming removed 0 bases from V and 4 bases from J; junction bases left unmatched: 11. Germline lookup yields CDR1 LGHNA and CDR2 YSLEER. This CDR3 contains 18 residues.

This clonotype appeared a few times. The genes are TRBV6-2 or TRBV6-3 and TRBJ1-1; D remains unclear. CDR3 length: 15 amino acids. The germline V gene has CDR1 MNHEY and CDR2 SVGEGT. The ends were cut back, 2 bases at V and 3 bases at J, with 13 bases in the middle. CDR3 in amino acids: CASSYHTGPYTEAFF. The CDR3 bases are TGTGCCAGCAGTTACCATACCGGGCCGTACACTGAAGCTTTCTTT.

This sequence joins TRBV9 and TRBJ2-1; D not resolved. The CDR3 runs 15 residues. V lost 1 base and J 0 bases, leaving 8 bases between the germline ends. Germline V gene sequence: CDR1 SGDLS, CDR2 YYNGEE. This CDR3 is CASSVSADSYNEQFF. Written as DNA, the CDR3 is TGTGCCAGCAGCGTATCCGCGGACTCCTACAATGAGCAGTTCTTC.

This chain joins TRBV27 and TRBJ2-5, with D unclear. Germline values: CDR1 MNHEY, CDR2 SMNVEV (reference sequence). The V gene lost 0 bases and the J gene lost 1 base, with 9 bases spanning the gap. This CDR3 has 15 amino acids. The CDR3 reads CASSLSFASQETQYF. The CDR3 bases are TGTGCCAGCAGTTTATCGTTCGCCAGCCAAGAGACCCAGTACTTC.

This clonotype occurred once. The CDR3, as DNA: TGTGCCAGCAATTCCGGGGGGCCCGAAGCTTTCTTT. Its translation is CASNSGGPEAFF. The chain couples TRBV25-1 to TRBJ1-1, with D possibly TRBD1 on 6 matching bases. Trimming removed 7 bases from V and 8 bases from J, with 14 bases in between. The CDR3 is made up of 12 amino acids. CDR1 and CDR2 from the germline V gene are MGHDK and SYGVNS.

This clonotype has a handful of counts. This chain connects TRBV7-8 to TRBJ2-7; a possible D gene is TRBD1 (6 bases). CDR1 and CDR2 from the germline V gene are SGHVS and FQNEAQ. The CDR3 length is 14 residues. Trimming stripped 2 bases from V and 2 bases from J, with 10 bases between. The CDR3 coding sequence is TGTGCCAGCAGCTTACCCACAGGGACCTACGAGCAGTACTTC. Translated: CASSLPTGTYEQYF.

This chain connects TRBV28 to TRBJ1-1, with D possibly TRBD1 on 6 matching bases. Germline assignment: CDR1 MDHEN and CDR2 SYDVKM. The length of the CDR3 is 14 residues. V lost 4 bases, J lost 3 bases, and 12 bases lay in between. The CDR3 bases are TGTGCCAGCAGTTGGCCAGGGGCGTACACTGAAGCTTTCTTT. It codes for CASSWPGAYTEAFF.

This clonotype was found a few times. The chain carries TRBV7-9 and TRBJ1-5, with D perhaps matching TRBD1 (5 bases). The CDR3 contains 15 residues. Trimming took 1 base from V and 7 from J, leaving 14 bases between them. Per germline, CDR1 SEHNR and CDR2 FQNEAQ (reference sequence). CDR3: CASSLGSGFGQPQHF. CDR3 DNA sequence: TGTGCCAGCAGCTTAGGATCAGGGTTCGGACAGCCCCAGCATTTT.

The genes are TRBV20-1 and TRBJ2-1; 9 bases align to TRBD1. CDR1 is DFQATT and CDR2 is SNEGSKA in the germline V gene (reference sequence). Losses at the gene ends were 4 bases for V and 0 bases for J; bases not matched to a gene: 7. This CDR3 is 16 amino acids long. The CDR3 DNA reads TGCAGTGCTACGGGACAGGGATACGGCTCCTACAATGAGCAGTTCTTC. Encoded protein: CSATGQGYGSYNEQFF.

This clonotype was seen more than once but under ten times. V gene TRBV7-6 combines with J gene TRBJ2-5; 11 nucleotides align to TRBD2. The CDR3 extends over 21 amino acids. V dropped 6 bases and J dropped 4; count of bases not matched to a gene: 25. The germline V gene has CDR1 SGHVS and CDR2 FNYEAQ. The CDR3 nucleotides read TGTGCCAGCAGATCCGCGGGACATCCAAGACTAGCGGGGACCCCCCCAGAGACCCAGTACTTC. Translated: CASRSAGHPRLAGTPPETQYF.

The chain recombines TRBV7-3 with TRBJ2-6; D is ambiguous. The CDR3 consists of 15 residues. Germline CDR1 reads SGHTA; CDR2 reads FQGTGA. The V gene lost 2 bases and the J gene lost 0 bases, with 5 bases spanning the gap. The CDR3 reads CASSLFSSGANVLTF. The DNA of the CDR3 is TGTGCCAGCAGCTTATTTAGCTCTGGGGCCAACGTCCTGACTTTC.

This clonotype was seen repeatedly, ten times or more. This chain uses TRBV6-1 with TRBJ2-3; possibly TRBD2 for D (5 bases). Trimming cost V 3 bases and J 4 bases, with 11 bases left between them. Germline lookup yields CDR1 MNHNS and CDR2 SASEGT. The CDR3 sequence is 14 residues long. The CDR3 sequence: CASSDHRRADTQYF. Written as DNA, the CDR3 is TGTGCCAGCAGTGATCACCGGCGGGCAGATACGCAGTATTTT.